The 29 T cell receptor beta chains presented below share a single source sample, sequenced in a study of blood T cell repertoires in COVID-19. Profiled with immunoSEQ multiplex PCR; TCRdb holds only in-frame clones, not every one. This sample has 150,000 or so clones, with approximately 80% found just once. The sequenced sample was PBMCs or T cells enriched from blood (not recorded which). The receptors were gathered from a man between 45 and 60 years old who had recovered from COVID-19.

This sequence joins TRBV5-4 and TRBJ2-3; tentatively, D is TRBD1 (6 bases). Germline V gene sequence: CDR1 SGHNT, CDR2 YYREEE (reference sequence). With 4 bases removed from V and 3 bases from J, the gap between germline ends came to 9 bases. The CDR3 covers 13 residues. DNA of the CDR3: TGTGCCAGCAGCCCCGGGACAACAGATACGCAGTATTTT. Its translation: CASSPGTTDTQYF.

V usage is TRBV14 and J usage is TRBJ1-3; D remains unclear. V was cut by 8 bases and J by 4 bases, with 15 bases left in between. The CDR3 runs 14 residues. Germline lookup yields CDR1 SGHDN and CDR2 FVKESK. This CDR3 is CASALTSFGNTIYF. CDR3 coding DNA: TGTGCCAGCGCCCTCACAAGTTTCGGAAACACCATATATTTT.

This clone was seen once. The chain uses TRBV5-6 and TRBJ1-5, with D tentatively TRBD1 (6 bases). V lost 0 bases and J 6 bases, leaving 16 bases between the germline ends. The CDR3 extends over 16 amino acids. Germline CDR1 reads SGHDT; CDR2 reads YYEEEE. Written as DNA, the CDR3 is TGTGCCAGCAGCTTGGGGGCAACAGGGTTGGGTCAGCCCCAGCATTTT. Translated: CASSLGATGLGQPQHF.

About this clone itself: With a much larger clone just one base away, this may be a read error. The sample has other DNA sequences that encode this CDR3 too. CDR3 in amino acids: CASSISTSDRRRGISYEQYF. CDR3 coding DNA: TGTGCCAGCAGTATTTCGACTAGTGATAGGAGGCGAGGCATTTCCTACGAGCAGTACTTC. The chain links TRBV28 to TRBJ2-7; maybe TRBD2 (6 bases). Per the germline V gene, CDR1 is MDHEN and CDR2 is SYDVKM. The CDR3 extends over 20 amino acids. Trimming removed 5 bases from V and 1 base from J, with 30 bases in between.

V usage is TRBV11-1 and J usage is TRBJ2-7; 10 positions agree with TRBD1. Germline V lookup: CDR1 SGHAT, CDR2 FQDESV (reference sequence). The CDR3 has 14 residues. The V gene end was trimmed by 4 bases and the J gene end by 2 bases; junction bases not matched to a gene: 2. The CDR3 loop reads CASSSGTGAYEQYF. In nucleotides, the CDR3 is TGTGCCAGCAGCTCCGGGACAGGGGCCTACGAGCAGTACTTC.

This chain joins TRBV6-5 and TRBJ2-5; 10 bases agree with TRBD1. Trimming removed 5 bases from V and 4 bases from J; junction bases left unmatched: 1. Germline CDR1 MNHEY, CDR2 SVGAGI. The CDR3 totals 13 residues. The CDR3 sequence: CASSRTGGETQYF. The CDR3 nucleotides read TGTGCCAGCAGTCGGACAGGGGGAGAGACCCAGTACTTC.

The chain uses TRBV27 and TRBJ1-1; D perhaps matches TRBD1 (5 bases). The CDR3 has 11 amino acids. The germline V gene encodes CDR1 MNHEY and CDR2 SMNVEV (reference sequence). Between the trimmed V and J ends, which lost 7 bases and 8 bases, there was a span of 11 bases. The CDR3 sequence: CASTSYREAFF. CDR3 DNA: TGTGCCAGCACCAGTTACAGGGAAGCTTTCTTT.

This chain links TRBV6-4 with TRBJ1-5; 8 bases line up with TRBD1. The V gene end was trimmed by 3 bases and the J gene end by 11 bases; junction bases not matched to a gene: 6. The CDR3 is 13 residues long. The germline CDR1 and CDR2 sequences are MRHNA and SNTAGT. In DNA, the CDR3 is TGTGCCAGCAGTGAACAGGGGGGATCGGCCCAGCATTTT. Translation gives CASSEQGGSAQHF.

The V call is TRBV10-3, the J call TRBJ1-6; the D gene is possibly TRBD1 (5 bases). Germline V gene sequence: CDR1 ENHRY, CDR2 SYGVKD. The length of the CDR3 is 16 residues. The V end lost 8 bases, the J end lost 9 bases, and 23 bases lay between the germline ends. The CDR3 region has the DNA TGTGCCATCTCTCGAGGCATCGGCCAGGGAAGTTCACCCCTCCACTTT. Protein: CAISRGIGQGSSPLHF.

The chain joins TRBV27 to TRBJ1-4, with 11 bases fitting TRBD1. The length of the CDR3 is 19 residues. The germline V gene encodes CDR1 MNHEY and CDR2 SMNVEV (reference sequence). The V segment lost 1 base and the J segment 2 bases; nucleotides outside the gene matches: 9. The CDR3 nucleotides read TGTGCCAGCAGTTTATTGGTTTCGGACAGGGGGCCGACTAATGAAAAACTGTTTTTT. Protein product: CASSLLVSDRGPTNEKLFF.

The gene calls are TRBV6-4 and TRBJ2-3, with D perhaps matching TRBD1 (6 bases). The germline V gene has CDR1 MRHNA and CDR2 SNTAGT. V was shortened by 3 bases and J by 5 bases, with 15 bases between the two germline ends. The CDR3 consists of 15 residues. The CDR3 here is CASSEGAGSGDTQYF. CDR3 in DNA: TGTGCCAGCAGTGAGGGGGCAGGGTCTGGAGATACGCAGTATTTT.

The chain is built from TRBV9 and TRBJ1-4; D uncertain. The germline V gene has CDR1 SGDLS and CDR2 YYNGEE. The CDR3 loop spans 19 amino acids. Trimming shortened V by 3 bases and J by 7 bases, and 28 bases separated the two germline ends. CDR3 sequence: CASSARKAPGQTGGEKLFF. DNA for the CDR3: TGTGCCAGCAGCGCCCGTAAGGCCCCCGGGCAAACGGGAGGTGAAAAACTGTTTTTT.

The genes are TRBV5-1 and TRBJ1-1; the D gene is possibly TRBD1 (6 bases). Germline values: CDR1 SGHRS, CDR2 YFSETQ. Trimming removed 3 bases from V and 1 base from J, with 10 bases in between. CDR3 length: 14 residues. This CDR3 reads CASSSGQPNTEAFF. The CDR3 bases are TGCGCCAGCAGCTCCGGACAGCCGAACACTGAAGCTTTCTTT.

The chain carries TRBV7-8 and TRBJ1-2; 9 bases line up with TRBD1. V dropped 5 bases and J dropped 8; count of bases not matched to a gene: 6. This CDR3 is 13 amino acids long. The germline CDR1 and CDR2 sequences are SGHVS and FQNEAQ. The CDR3 coding sequence is TGTGCCAGCAGCGTCCGGGACAGGGTGGGCTACACCTTC. Protein sequence: CASSVRDRVGYTF.

V and J are TRBV19 and TRBJ1-1, with D uncertain. The CDR3 has 13 residues. Looked up from germline, CDR1 is LNHDA and CDR2 is SQIVND (reference sequence). V lost 6 bases to trimming and J lost 0 bases, with 8 bases between them. For the CDR3, the DNA is TGTGCCAGTAGAGTTACGGTGAACACTGAAGCTTTCTTT. This codes for CASRVTVNTEAFF.

This clone was seen just once. V is TRBV9 and J is TRBJ2-5; TRBD2 is a possible D gene (5 bases). The V end was cut by 7 bases, the J end by 3 bases, with 13 bases between. The CDR3 runs 13 residues. Germline values: CDR1 SGDLS, CDR2 YYNGEE. CDR3 residues: CASALRGEETQYF. In DNA form, the CDR3 reads TGTGCCAGCGCGCTCCGGGGAGAAGAGACCCAGTACTTC.

The chain links TRBV19 to TRBJ1-5, with 10 nucleotides matching TRBD1. Germline V gives CDR1 LNHDA, CDR2 SQIVND (reference sequence). This CDR3 spans 15 amino acids. Unmatched junction bases numbered 8, after V lost 7 bases and J lost 5 bases. The CDR3 DNA follows: TGTGCCAGTATGTCCGGACAGGGGGGAGATCAGCCCCAGCATTTT. Protein sequence: CASMSGQGGDQPQHF.

V and J are TRBV7-2 and TRBJ1-1, with D unresolved. V was shortened by 2 bases and J by 5 bases, with 9 bases between the two germline ends. This CDR3 contains 13 residues. Germline assignment: CDR1 SGHTA and CDR2 FQGNSA. The CDR3 loop reads CASSLFSRTEAFF. CDR3 coding DNA: TGTGCCAGCAGCTTATTTAGTCGGACTGAAGCTTTCTTT.

The chain employs TRBV11-3 and TRBJ2-7; 7 positions match TRBD1. J was trimmed by 2 bases and V by 5 bases; bases with no gene match: 3. In germline, CDR1 is SGHNT, CDR2 YENEEA. This CDR3 spans 13 amino acids. CDR3 sequence (DNA): TGTGCCAGCAGCCCGGGACAGACCTACGAGCAGTACTTC. Its translation is CASSPGQTYEQYF.

The V and J genes are TRBV19 and TRBJ1-3, with D hard to call. The CDR3 is 16 amino acids. The germline V gene has CDR1 LNHDA and CDR2 SQIVND (reference sequence). With 7 bases removed from V and 0 bases from J, the gap between germline ends came to 16 bases. This CDR3 reads CASKRSRTDSGNTIYF. The DNA for the CDR3 is TGTGCCAGTAAACGGTCCAGAACAGACTCTGGAAACACCATATATTTT.

V gene TRBV19 combines with J gene TRBJ2-5; no clear D gene. CDR3 length equals 13 residues. V was trimmed by 2 bases and J by 5 bases, leaving 9 bases between them. CDR1 is LNHDA and CDR2 is SQIVND in the germline V gene (reference sequence). The CDR3 DNA reads as TGTGCCAGTAGTATATTCGGTTTGGAGACCCAGTACTTC. Residues: CASSIFGLETQYF.

The chain combines TRBV7-2 with TRBJ1-2; D may be TRBD1 (5 bases). Trimming stripped 4 bases from V and 2 bases from J, with 11 bases between. The CDR3 is made up of 14 amino acids. Germline-derived CDR1 and CDR2 are SGHTA and FQGNSA. Here the CDR3 reads CASSSWGANYGYTF. CDR3 coding DNA: TGTGCCAGCAGCTCCTGGGGCGCGAACTATGGCTACACCTTC.

This rearrangement joins TRBV14 to TRBJ2-3, with a weak D call TRBD1 (6 bases). CDR1 SGHDN and CDR2 FVKESK come from the germline V gene. Trimming removed 4 bases from V and 5 bases from J, with 16 bases in between. The CDR3 spans 15 residues. The CDR3 reads CASSRFGTSRDTQYF. As DNA, the CDR3 is TGTGCCAGCAGCCGATTCGGGACATCACGAGATACGCAGTATTTT. Combining the CDR3 with reference TRBV14 and TRBJ2-3 gives the whole variable domain EAGVTQFPSHSVIEKGQTVTLRCDPISGHDNLYWYRRVMGKEIKFLLHFVKESKQDESGMPNNRFLAERTGGTYSTLKVQPAELEDSGVYFCASSRFGTSRDTQYFGPGTRLTVL.

DNA for the CDR3: TGCGCCAGCAGCCAAAGCCTTACAGGGAGAGTTGAGCAGTACTTC. Residues: CASSQSLTGRVEQYF. This chain connects TRBV5-1 to TRBJ2-7; D possibly corresponds to TRBD1 (6 bases). V lost 4 bases and J lost 7, with 21 bases in between. The CDR3 totals 15 residues. Germline CDR1 is SGHRS and CDR2 is YFSETQ.

The chain links TRBV7-9 to TRBJ2-7, with 11 bases lining up with TRBD2. Germline V gives CDR1 SEHNR, CDR2 FQNEAQ (reference sequence). Germline trimming cut 5 bases from V and 4 bases from J; bases unmatched to any gene: 7. The length of the CDR3 is 15 residues. The CDR3 is CASSQRLAGPYEQYF. CDR3 DNA: TGTGCCAGCAGCCAGAGACTAGCGGGGCCTTACGAGCAGTACTTC.

The chain has TRBV18 and TRBJ2-7, with 7 bases matching TRBD1. Trimming removed 4 bases from V and 5 bases from J; junction bases left unmatched: 11. The CDR3 runs 15 residues. In germline, CDR1 is KGHSH, CDR2 LQKENI. The CDR3 here is CASSRTRGSGNEQYF. In nucleotides, the CDR3 is TGTGCCAGCTCACGAACCAGGGGGAGTGGCAACGAGCAGTACTTC.

This chain links TRBV7-3 with TRBJ2-1; D remains unclear. The CDR3 consists of 13 residues. Trimming took 2 bases from V and 2 from J, leaving 4 bases between them. Germline CDR1 is SGHTA and CDR2 is FQGTGA. CDR3 sequence: CASSLGTYNEQFF. The DNA of the CDR3 is TGTGCCAGCAGCTTAGGCACCTACAATGAGCAGTTCTTC.

The chain recombines TRBV6-5 with TRBJ1-1; TRBD1 matches 10 bases. Germline V lookup: CDR1 MNHEY, CDR2 SVGAGI. V dropped 6 bases and J dropped 5; count of bases not matched to a gene: 9. The CDR3 is 15 residues long. CDR3 sequence: CASRTEGQGWTEAFF. DNA for the CDR3: TGTGCCAGCAGAACAGAGGGACAGGGGTGGACTGAAGCTTTCTTT.

This chain uses TRBV15 with TRBJ2-1; TRBD1 matches at 7 bases. This CDR3 comprises 16 residues. The germline V gene has CDR1 LNHNV and CDR2 YYDKDF (reference sequence). The J segment lost 2 bases and the V segment lost 1 base, leaving 5 bases of the junction unmatched. CDR3 sequence: CATSRATGQTYNEQFF. CDR3 nucleotides: TGTGCCACCAGCAGAGCAACGGGACAGACCTACAATGAGCAGTTCTTC.